This entry concerns a single T cell receptor beta chain. Its antigen is not known. The source of the sample is a study of T cell repertoires in cytomegalovirus infection. Study information: Epitope selection comprised recently identified HLA-C-restricted CMV epitopes and well-studied HLA-B-restricted CMV epitopes. Public TCR beta signatures were indicative of both CMV infection and a matching HLA type. General study findings and limits: The study identified carriers of CMV plus the relevant HLA from cumulative public TCR beta family frequency. Ex vivo responses were dominated by HLA-C-restricted CMV-specific TCR beta clonotypes.

J gave up 6 bases and V 5 bases, and 13 bases lay outside the gene matches. Germline V gene lookup returns CDR1 SGHVS and CDR2 FNYEAQ. The CDR3 length is 16 residues. TCRdb re-analysed the reads in MiXCR, keeping a single row per CDR3 protein. The sample holds just over 450,000 distinct CDR3 sequences; 40% to 50% are singletons and the top ten take around 45%. Material: cultured PBMCs, obtained from culture after CMV antigen stimulation. This clonotype was sampled from a human donor in good health (CMV status not recorded). Some clones in this sample may be carry-over from other donors' samples. The chain links TRBV7-6 to TRBJ2-5, with 9 bases aligning to TRBD1. Here the CDR3 reads CASSHRPTGGRQTQYF. In nucleotides, the CDR3 is TGTGCCAGCAGCCACCGCCCGACAGGGGGTCGGCAGACCCAGTACTTC.